The 11 T cell receptor beta chains below come from one sample, sequenced in a study of CXCR3-negative and CXCR3-positive naive CD8 T cells. UMI labels and 5' RACE were used to prepare the TRB cDNA libraries. TCRdb reprocessed the 5' RACE reads and keeps a single row for each CDR3 protein, giving no DNA. Its listing shows around 88,000 distinct CDR3 sequences. Study observations and caveats: Hydrophobicity of TRB CDR3s was greater in CXCR3-positive naive cells than in CXCR3-negative naive cells.

Antigen specificity for these receptors is unknown. Sequences were obtained from naive CXCR3+ CD8+ T cells from blood. Subset meaning: CD45RO-CCR7+CD27+CD95- naive CD8+ T cells expressing CXCR3 (TNR3+). These receptors were taken from a human donor in good health. Some clones in this sample may be carry-over from other donors' samples.

The V and J genes are TRBV27 and TRBJ2-3; the TCRdb D gene call, TRBD1, has no DNA to confirm it. There are 17 residues in the CDR3. Germline V CDR1 and CDR2: MNHEY, SMNVEV (reference sequence). CDR3 loop: CASSPSGTGGSTDTQYF.

The genes are TRBV5-1 and TRBJ2-7. Germline-derived CDR1 and CDR2 are SGHRS and YFSETQ. This CDR3 spans 14 amino acids. The CDR3 region is CASSFSQINYEQYF.

The genes are TRBV19 and TRBJ1-1; TCRdb calls TRBD1, which cannot be checked without DNA. The CDR3 runs to 15 residues. Germline V gene data show CDR1 as LNHDA and CDR2 as SQIVND (reference sequence). CDR3 amino acids: CASSITSTGGTEAFF.

CDR3: CASSPITGELFF. This chain joins TRBV12-3 or TRBV12-4 and TRBJ2-2. The CDR3 has 12 amino acids.

The chain recombines TRBV5-5 with TRBJ2-4; TCRdb names TRBD1, which stays unverified in the absence of DNA. The CDR3 covers 14 residues. The germline V gene has CDR1 SGHKS and CDR2 YYEKEE (reference sequence). The CDR3: CASSLQGSKNIQYF. The full variable domain, completed using reference TRBV5-5 and TRBJ2-4, is DAGVTQSPTHLIKTRGQQVTLRCSPISGHKSVSWYQQVLGQGPQFIFQYYEKEERGRGNFPDRFSARQFPNYSSELNVNALLLGDSALYLCASSLQGSKNIQYFGAGTRLSVL.

V is TRBV7-2 and J is TRBJ1-5; checking the TCRdb D call of TRBD1 is not possible without DNA. The CDR3 consists of 16 residues. Germline V gene data show CDR1 as SGHTA and CDR2 as FQGNSA. This CDR3 is CASSPGQGYSNQPQHF.

The chain employs TRBV19 and TRBJ2-7; TCRdb's D call, TRBD1, is unchecked because there is no DNA. CDR1 LNHDA and CDR2 SQIVND come from the germline V gene (reference sequence). This CDR3 contains 12 residues. The CDR3 loop is CASSIPPYEQYF.

This rearrangement joins TRBV7-9 to TRBJ2-7; TCRdb indicates TRBD1, and absent DNA this call remains unverified. Germline V CDR1 and CDR2: SEHNR, FQNEAQ (reference sequence). The CDR3 is 13 residues long. CDR3 amino acids: CASSGTASYEQYF.

The rearrangement uses TRBV7-9 and TRBJ2-5; TCRdb outputs TRBD1, but without DNA this stays unchecked. This CDR3 comprises 16 residues. CDR1 SEHNR and CDR2 FQNEAQ come from the germline V gene (reference sequence). The CDR3 spells CASSLEGGSPQETQYF. The full variable domain, in which reference TRBV7-9 and TRBJ2-5 provide the parts outside the CDR3, is DTGVSQNPRHKITKRGQNVTFRCDPISEHNRLYWYRQTLGQGPEFLTYFQNEAQLEKSRLLSDRFSAERPKGSFSTLEIQRTEQGDSAMYLCASSLEGGSPQETQYFGPGTRLLVL.

The V call is TRBV21-1, the J call TRBJ2-7; TCRdb returns TRBD2, unconfirmable since there is no DNA. TRBV21-1 is annotated as a pseudogene. This CDR3 has 17 residues. The CDR3 reads CASSTRLAGGTTYEQYF.

This chain uses TRBV20-1 with TRBJ2-7; checking the TCRdb D call of TRBD1 is not possible without DNA. CDR3 size: 14 residues. Germline loops: CDR1 DFQATT, CDR2 SNEGSKA (reference sequence). The CDR3 spells CSASETGNTYEQYF.